This paragraph covers one T cell receptor beta chain sequence. Its antigen is not known. Caucasian, healthy and from Russia, the donors were aged between about 6 and 90. This specimen comes from a study of blood T cells in healthy people across ages. Findings and limits, study-wide: Underestimates were what the diversity estimates from one million T cells were considered to be. Naive and antigen-experienced cells were not separated, limiting conclusive comparison. The percentage of naive T cells correlated strongly with TCR beta diversity.

Primers used in a second PCR of roughly 7 to 12 cycles were a sample-barcoded 5' primer and a J-beta primer mix. Each CDR3 protein gets one entry after TCRdb re-called the 5' RACE reads with MiXCR. The sample holds some 1.8 million distinct CDR3 sequences; roughly two fifths are singletons and the top ten take 23%. Looked up from germline, CDR1 is SGDLS and CDR2 is YYNGEE. This CDR3 is 15 amino acids long. V lost 2 bases and J lost 2; bases outside the gene matches: 7. The TCR sequence derives from a human donor in good health. This rearrangement joins TRBV9 to TRBJ2-7, with 7 bases matching TRBD1. The sequencing sample was made of blood. DNA for the CDR3: TGTGCCAGCAGCGTTGGACAGGTCAACGCCTACGAGCAGTACTTC. Translated: CASSVGQVNAYEQYF.